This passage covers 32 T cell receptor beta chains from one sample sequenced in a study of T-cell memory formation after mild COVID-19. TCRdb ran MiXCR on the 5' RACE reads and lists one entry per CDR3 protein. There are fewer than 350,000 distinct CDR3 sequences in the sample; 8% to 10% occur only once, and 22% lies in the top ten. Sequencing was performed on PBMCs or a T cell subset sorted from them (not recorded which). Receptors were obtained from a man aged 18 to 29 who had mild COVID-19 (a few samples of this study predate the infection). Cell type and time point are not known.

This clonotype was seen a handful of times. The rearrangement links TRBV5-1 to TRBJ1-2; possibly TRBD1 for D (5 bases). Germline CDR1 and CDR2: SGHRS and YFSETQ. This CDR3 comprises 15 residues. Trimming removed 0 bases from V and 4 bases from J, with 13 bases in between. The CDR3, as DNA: TGCGCCAGCAGCTTGGATCCCGGGGGGAGCTATGGCTACACCTTC. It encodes CASSLDPGGSYGYTF.

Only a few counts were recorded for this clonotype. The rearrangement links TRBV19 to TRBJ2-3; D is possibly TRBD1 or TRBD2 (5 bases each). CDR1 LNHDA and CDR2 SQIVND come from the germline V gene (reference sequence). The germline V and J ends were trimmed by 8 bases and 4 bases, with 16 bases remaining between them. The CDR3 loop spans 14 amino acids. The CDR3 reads CASQGPSTADTQYF. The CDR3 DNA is TGTGCCAGTCAGGGACCATCCACCGCAGATACGCAGTATTTT. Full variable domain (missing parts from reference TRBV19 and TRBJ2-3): DGGITQSPKYLFRKEGQNVTLSCEQNLNHDAMYWYRQDPGQGLRLIYYSQIVNDFQKGDIAEGYSVSREKKESFPLTVTSAQKNPTAFYLCASQGPSTADTQYFGPGTRLTVL.

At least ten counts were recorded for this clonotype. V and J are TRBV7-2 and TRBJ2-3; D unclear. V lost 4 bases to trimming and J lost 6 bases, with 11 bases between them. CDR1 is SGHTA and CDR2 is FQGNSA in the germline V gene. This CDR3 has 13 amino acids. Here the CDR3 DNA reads TGTGCCAGCAGCTCTGGACGCATTGATACGCAGTATTTT. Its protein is CASSSGRIDTQYF.

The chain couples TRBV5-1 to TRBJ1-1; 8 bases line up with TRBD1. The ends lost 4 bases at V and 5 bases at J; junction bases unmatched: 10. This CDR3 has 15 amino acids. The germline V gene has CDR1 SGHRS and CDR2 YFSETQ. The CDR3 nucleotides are TGCGCCAGCAGCCCAGTTGTCGACAGGGGTACTGAAGCTTTCTTT. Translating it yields CASSPVVDRGTEAFF.

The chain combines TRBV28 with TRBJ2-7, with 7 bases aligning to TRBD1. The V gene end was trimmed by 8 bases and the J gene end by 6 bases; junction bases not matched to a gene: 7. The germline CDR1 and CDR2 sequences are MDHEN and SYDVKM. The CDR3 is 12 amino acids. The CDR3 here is CASGGQIGEQYF. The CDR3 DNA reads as TGTGCCAGCGGGGGACAGATTGGCGAGCAGTACTTC.

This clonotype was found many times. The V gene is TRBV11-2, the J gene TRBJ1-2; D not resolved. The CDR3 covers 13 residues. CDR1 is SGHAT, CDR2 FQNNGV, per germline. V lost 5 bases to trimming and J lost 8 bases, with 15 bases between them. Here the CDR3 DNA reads TGTGCCAGCAGCGCAGGAGTGAATCGGGGCTACACCTTC. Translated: CASSAGVNRGYTF.

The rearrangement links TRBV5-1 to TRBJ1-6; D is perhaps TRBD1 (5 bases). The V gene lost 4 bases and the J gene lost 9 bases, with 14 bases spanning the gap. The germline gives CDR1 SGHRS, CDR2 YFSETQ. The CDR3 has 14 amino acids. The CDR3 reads CASSPGQEGSPLHF. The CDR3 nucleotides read TGCGCCAGCAGCCCAGGGCAGGAGGGTTCACCCCTCCACTTT.

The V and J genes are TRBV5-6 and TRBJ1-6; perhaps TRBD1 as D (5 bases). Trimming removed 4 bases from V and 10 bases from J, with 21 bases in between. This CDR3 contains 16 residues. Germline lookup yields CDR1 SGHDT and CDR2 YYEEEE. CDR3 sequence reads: CASSGSGPGRGSPLHF. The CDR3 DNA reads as TGTGCCAGCAGCGGATCGGGACCGGGAAGGGGATCACCCCTCCACTTT.

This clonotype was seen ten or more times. CDR3 in amino acids: CASSLWTGGETQYF. The DNA for the CDR3 is TGTGCCAGCAGTCTCTGGACAGGGGGAGAGACCCAGTACTTC. J is TRBJ2-5 and V is TRBV6-6; 10 bases line up with TRBD1. CDR1 MNHNY and CDR2 SVGAGI come from the germline V gene (reference sequence). The CDR3 sequence is 14 residues long. The J segment lost 4 bases and the V segment lost 5 bases, leaving 4 bases of the junction unmatched.

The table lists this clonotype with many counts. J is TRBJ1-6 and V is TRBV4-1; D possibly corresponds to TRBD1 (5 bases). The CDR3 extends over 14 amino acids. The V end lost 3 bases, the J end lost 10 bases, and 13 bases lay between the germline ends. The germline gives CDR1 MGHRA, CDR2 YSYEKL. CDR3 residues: CASSHPGWSSPLHF. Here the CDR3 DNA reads TGCGCCAGCAGCCACCCAGGGTGGAGCTCACCCCTCCACTTT.

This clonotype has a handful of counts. The CDR3 DNA sequence: TGTGCCAGCAGCGCGGGGACTACTCAGGGGGAGCAGTTCTTC. This sequence encodes CASSAGTTQGEQFF. The chain joins TRBV7-9 to TRBJ2-1; the D gene is possibly TRBD2 (7 bases). CDR3 length: 14 amino acids. Trimming removed 5 bases from V and 10 bases from J, with 18 bases in between. Germline assignment: CDR1 SEHNR and CDR2 FQNEAQ (reference sequence).

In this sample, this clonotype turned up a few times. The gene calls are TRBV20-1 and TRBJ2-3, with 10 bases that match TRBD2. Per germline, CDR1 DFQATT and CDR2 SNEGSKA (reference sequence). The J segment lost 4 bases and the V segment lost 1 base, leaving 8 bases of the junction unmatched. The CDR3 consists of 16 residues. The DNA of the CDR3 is TGCAGTGCTAGAGCAAGAGCGGGGGGGTTGGCAGATACGCAGTATTTT. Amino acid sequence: CSARARAGGLADTQYF.

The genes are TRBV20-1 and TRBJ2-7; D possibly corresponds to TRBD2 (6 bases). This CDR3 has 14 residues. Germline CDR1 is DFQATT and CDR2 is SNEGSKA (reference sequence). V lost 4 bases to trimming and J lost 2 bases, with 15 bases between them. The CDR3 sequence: CSAISAGTAYEQYF. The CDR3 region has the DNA TGCAGTGCTATATCAGCGGGCACCGCCTACGAGCAGTACTTC.

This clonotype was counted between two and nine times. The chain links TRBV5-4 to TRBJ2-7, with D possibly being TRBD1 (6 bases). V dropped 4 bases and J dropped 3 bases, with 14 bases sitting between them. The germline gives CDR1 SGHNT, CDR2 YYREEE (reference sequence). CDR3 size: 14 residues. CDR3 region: CASSNDRRGYEQYV. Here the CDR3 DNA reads TGTGCCAGCAGCAACGACAGGAGAGGCTACGAGCAGTACGTC.

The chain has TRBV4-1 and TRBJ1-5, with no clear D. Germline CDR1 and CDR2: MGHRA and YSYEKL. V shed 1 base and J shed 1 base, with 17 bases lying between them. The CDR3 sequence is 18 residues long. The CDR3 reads CASSQVLGPRESNQPQHF. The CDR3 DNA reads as TGCGCCAGCAGCCAAGTGCTAGGGCCTCGAGAGAGCAATCAGCCCCAGCATTTT.

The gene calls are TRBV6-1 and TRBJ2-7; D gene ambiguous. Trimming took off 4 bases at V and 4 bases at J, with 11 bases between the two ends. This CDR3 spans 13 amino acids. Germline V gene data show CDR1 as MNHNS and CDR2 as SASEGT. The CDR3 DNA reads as TGTGCCAGCAGTGTCCAGCTCCCTTACGAGCAGTACGTC. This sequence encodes CASSVQLPYEQYV.

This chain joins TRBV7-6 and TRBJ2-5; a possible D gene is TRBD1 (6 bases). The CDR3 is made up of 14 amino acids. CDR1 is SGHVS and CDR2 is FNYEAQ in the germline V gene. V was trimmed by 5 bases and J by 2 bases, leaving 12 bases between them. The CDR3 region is CASSLLGAQETQYF. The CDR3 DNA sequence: TGTGCCAGCAGCCTACTGGGGGCACAAGAGACCCAGTACTTC. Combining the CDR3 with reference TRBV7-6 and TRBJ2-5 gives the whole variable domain GAGVSQSPRYKVTKRGQDVALRCDPISGHVSLYWYRQALGQGPEFLTYFNYEAQQDKSGLPNDRFSAERPEGSISTLTIQRTEQRDSAMYRCASSLLGAQETQYFGPGTRLLVL.

The CDR3 coding sequence is TGTGCCAGCGCCCAGGAGGTCTCGACTGAAGCTTTCTTT. It codes for CASAQEVSTEAFF. The rearrangement links TRBV7-8 to TRBJ1-1; D ambiguous. CDR1 is SGHVS, CDR2 FQNEAQ, per germline. The CDR3 totals 13 residues. V shed 8 bases and J shed 5 bases, with 15 bases lying between them.

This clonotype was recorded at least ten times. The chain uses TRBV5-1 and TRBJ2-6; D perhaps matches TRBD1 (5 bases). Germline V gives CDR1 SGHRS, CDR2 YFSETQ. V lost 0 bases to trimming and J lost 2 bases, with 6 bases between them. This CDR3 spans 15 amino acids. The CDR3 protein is CASSLEQAGANVLTF. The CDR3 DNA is TGCGCCAGCAGCTTGGAACAGGCTGGGGCCAACGTCCTGACTTTC.

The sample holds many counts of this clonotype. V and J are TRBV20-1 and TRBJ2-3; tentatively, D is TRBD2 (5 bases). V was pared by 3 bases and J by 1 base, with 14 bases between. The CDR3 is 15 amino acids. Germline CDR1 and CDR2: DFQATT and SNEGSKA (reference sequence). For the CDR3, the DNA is TGCAGTGCTAGCCCCGCCGTGGAGGGCACAGATACGCAGTATTTT. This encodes CSASPAVEGTDTQYF.

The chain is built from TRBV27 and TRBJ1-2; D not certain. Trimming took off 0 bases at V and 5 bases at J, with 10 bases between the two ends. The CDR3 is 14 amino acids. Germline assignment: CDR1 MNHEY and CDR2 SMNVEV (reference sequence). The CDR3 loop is CASSLSLDSYGYTF. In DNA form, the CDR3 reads TGTGCCAGCAGTTTATCTCTAGACTCTTATGGCTACACCTTC.

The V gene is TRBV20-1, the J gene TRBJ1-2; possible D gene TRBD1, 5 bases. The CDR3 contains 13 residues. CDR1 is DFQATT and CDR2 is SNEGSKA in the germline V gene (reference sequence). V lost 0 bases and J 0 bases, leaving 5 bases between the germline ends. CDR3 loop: CSAREGANYGYTF. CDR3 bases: TGCAGTGCTAGAGAGGGGGCTAACTATGGCTACACCTTC.

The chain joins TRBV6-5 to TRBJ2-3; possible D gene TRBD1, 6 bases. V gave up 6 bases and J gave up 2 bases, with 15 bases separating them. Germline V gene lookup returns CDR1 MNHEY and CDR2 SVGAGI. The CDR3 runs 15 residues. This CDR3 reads CASRRQALLTDTQYF. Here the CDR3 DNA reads TGTGCCAGCAGAAGACAGGCGCTCCTCACAGATACGCAGTATTTT.

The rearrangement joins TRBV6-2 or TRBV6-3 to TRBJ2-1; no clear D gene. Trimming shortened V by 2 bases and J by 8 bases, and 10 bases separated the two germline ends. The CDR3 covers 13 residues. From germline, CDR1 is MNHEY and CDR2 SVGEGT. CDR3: CASSYREIDEQFF. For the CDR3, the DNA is TGTGCCAGCAGTTACAGGGAAATCGATGAGCAGTTCTTC.

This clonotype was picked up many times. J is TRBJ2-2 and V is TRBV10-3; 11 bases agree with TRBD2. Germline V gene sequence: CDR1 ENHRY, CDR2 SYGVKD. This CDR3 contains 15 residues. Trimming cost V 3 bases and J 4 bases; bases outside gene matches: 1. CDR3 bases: TGTGCCATCAGTGATACTAGCGGGGGCACCGGGGAGCTGTTTTTT. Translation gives CAISDTSGGTGELFF.

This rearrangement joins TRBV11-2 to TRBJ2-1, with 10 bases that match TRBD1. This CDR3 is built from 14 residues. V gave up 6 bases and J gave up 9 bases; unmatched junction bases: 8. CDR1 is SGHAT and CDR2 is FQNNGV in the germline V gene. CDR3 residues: CASSPDRGRGEQFF. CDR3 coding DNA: TGTGCCAGCAGTCCAGACAGGGGGCGGGGTGAGCAGTTCTTC. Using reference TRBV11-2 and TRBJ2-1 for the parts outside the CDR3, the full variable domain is EAGVAQSPRYKIIEKRQSVAFWCNPISGHATLYWYQQILGQGPKLLIQFQNNGVVDDSQLPKDRFSAERLKGVDSTLKIQPAKLEDSAVYLCASSPDRGRGEQFFGPGTRLTVL.

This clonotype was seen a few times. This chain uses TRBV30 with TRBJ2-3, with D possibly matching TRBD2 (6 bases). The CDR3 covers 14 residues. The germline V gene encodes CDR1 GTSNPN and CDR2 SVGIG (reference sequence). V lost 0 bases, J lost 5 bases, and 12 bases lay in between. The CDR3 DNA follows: TGTGCCTGGAGTGTAGGGGCTAGCGTAGATACGCAGTATTTT. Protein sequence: CAWSVGASVDTQYF. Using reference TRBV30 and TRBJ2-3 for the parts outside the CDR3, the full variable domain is SQTIHQWPATLVQPVGSPLSLECTVEGTSNPNLYWYRQAAGRGLQLLFYSVGIGQISSEVPQNLSASRPQDRQFILSSKKLLLSDSGFYLCAWSVGASVDTQYFGPGTRLTVL.

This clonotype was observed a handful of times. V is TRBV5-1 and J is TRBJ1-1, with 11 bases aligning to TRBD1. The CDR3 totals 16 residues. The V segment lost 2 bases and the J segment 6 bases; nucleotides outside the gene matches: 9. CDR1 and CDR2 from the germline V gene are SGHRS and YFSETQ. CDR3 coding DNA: TGCGCCAGCAGCTTCGGACAGGGGGCGCCCCGGGCTGAAGCTTTCTTT. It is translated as CASSFGQGAPRAEAFF. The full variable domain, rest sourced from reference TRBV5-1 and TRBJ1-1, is KAGVTQTPRYLIKTRGQQVTLSCSPISGHRSVSWYQQTPGQGLQFLFEYFSETQRNKGNFPGRFSGRQFSNSRSEMNVSTLELGDSALYLCASSFGQGAPRAEAFFGQGTRLTVV.

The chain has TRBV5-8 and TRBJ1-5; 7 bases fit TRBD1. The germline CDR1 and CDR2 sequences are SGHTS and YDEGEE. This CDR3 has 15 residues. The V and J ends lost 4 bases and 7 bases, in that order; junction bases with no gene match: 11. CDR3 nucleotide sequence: TGTGCCAGCAGCGACGCGACAGGGCAGGGACAGCCCCAGCATTTT. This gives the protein CASSDATGQGQPQHF.

The CDR3 DNA follows: TGTGCCAGCAGTTCCAAGGATTATAGCAATCAGCCCCAGCATTTT. It encodes CASSSKDYSNQPQHF. The V and J genes are TRBV6-2 or TRBV6-3 and TRBJ1-5; no definite D call. The CDR3 spans 15 residues. From germline, CDR1 is MNHEY and CDR2 SVGEGT. Deletions cut 4 bases from V and 0 bases from J, with 10 bases between.

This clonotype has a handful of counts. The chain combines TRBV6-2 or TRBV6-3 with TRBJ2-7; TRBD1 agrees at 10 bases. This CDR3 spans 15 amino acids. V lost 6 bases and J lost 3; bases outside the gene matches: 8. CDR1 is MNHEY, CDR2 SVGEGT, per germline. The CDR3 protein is CASSPAGTGDYEQYF. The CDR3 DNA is TGTGCCAGCAGCCCAGCCGGGACAGGGGACTACGAGCAGTACTTC.

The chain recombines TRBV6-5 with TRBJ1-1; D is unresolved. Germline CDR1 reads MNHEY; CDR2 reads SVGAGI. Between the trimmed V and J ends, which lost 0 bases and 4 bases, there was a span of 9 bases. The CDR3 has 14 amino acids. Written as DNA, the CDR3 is TGTGCCAGCAGTTACTCCCCCGGAGGCACTGAAGCTTTCTTT. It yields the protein CASSYSPGGTEAFF.